This T cell receptor (beta chain) came from a study of CD8 T cells in acute hepatitis C reinfection. Time point described: at least 347 days after estimated infection, following spontaneous clearance. Hepatitis C virus-specific T cells were sequenced directly ex vivo without in vitro expansion. A positive HCV RNA or antibody test following a negative test within 24 weeks defined acute primary infection. Generated by immunoSEQ multiplex PCR, the TCRdb table keeps only in-frame clones and is missing some. Of thousands of clones in the sample, about 67% are singletons; the top ten hold 10% to 14%. The sequence derives from a man in his forties who spontaneously cleared hepatitis C infection. Sequences were derived from HCV NS3-1073 tetramer-sorted CD8+ T cells from PBMCs, sampled at follow-up.

The CDR3 coding sequence is TGTGCCAGCGCCATTGATACGCAGTATTTT. Its protein product is CASAIDTQYF. V is TRBV2 and J is TRBJ2-3; unclear D gene. V lost 8 bases, J lost 6 bases, and 6 bases lay in between. Germline V gene data show CDR1 as SNHLY and CDR2 as FYNNEI. This CDR3 spans 10 amino acids.